Sequencing of this T cell receptor beta chain was carried out in a study of shared clonotypes between healthy human individuals. Whole-study findings and limits: It was only blood that was sampled, and tissue repertoires likely differ.

The CDR3 spans 15 residues. J was trimmed by 6 bases and V by 4 bases; bases with no gene match: 8. The germline V gene has CDR1 SGHVS and CDR2 FQNEAQ. Comments on this clone: Its antigen is unidentified.

Genomic DNA (from each subset) was split evenly across several immunoSEQ plates. Data came from immunoSEQ multiplex PCR; TCRdb stores just in-frame clones and leaves some out. The data hold roughly 590,000 clones, with nearly 97% observed a single time. Positive CCR7 selection of CD45RO-negative cells yielded the naive CD8 cells, and terminally differentiated effector memory CD45RA+ cells were excluded. The chain has TRBV7-8 and TRBJ2-7, with 11 bases matching TRBD2. The receptor was isolated from a woman aged 30 to 39 in good health. Material: naive CD8+ T cells sorted from blood. CDR3 nucleotides: TGTGCCAGCAGCTGGGAGGGACTAGCGGTCTTCGAGCAGTACTTC. Translation gives CASSWEGLAVFEQYF.